One T cell receptor (beta chain) is described in this entry. Original data processing: Estimated nucleated cell counts came from reference gene primer amplification. This table comes from immunoSEQ multiplex PCR, and its TCRdb copy is limited to in-frame clones, with some not included. That table supplies the V and J calls and clone size; D and trimming were determined from the DNA. In the table there are around 60,000 clones, nearly 90% of which are singletons. Germline V gene data show CDR1 as MNHEY and CDR2 as SVGAGI. This CDR3 has 14 amino acids. With V trimmed by 0 bases and J by 4 bases, 0 bases remained unmatched. The data were obtained in a study of blood T cell repertoires in COVID-19. The wider study: The United States, Italy and Spain supplied acute and convalescent COVID-19 samples.

Sequencing input: peripheral blood. This chain joins TRBV6-5 and TRBJ2-3; TRBD1 agrees at 8 bases. This TCR derives from a man between 65 and 85 years old with acute or convalescent COVID-19. Here the CDR3 DNA reads TGTGCCAGCAGTTACTCGACAGGGGCAGATACGCAGTATTTT. As protein: CASSYSTGADTQYF.